Following are 27 T cell receptor beta chains from one sample sequenced in a study of response to subunit inactivated influenza vaccine (dated 2018 in TCRdb). Preparation of the library involved RT-PCR. The run used an Illumina HiSeq 2500. The raw public reads went through TCRdb reprocessing: fastp at Q25, MiXCR clone calling, in-frame beta chains kept. Each entry is one CDR3 protein sequence, shown with its most common DNA and genes. The sample includes around 480,000 distinct CDR3 sequences, with approximately 15% observed a single time. The biggest ten clones account for 3% of the sample. The sequencing here drew on CD4+ T cells sorted from PBMCs, taken less than 30 months after vaccination. These TCRs come from a man aged 50 to 75 who received an inactivated influenza vaccine. Donor details come from another sample of the same person, matched by shared clones.

The V call is TRBV12-3 or TRBV12-4, the J call TRBJ2-7; tentatively, D is TRBD1 (6 bases). The CDR3 contains 14 residues. Trimming left V 6 bases short and J 0 bases short, with 12 bases between. Here the CDR3 DNA reads TGTGCCAGCAGCCCCGGGACAAGCTCCTACGAGCAGTACTTC. This encodes CASSPGTSSYEQYF.

This clonotype showed up just a few times. The rearrangement uses TRBV28 and TRBJ2-1, with 7 bases that match TRBD1. Unmatched junction bases numbered 7, after V lost 5 bases and J lost 9 bases. There are 13 residues in the CDR3. CDR1 is MDHEN and CDR2 is SYDVKM in the germline V gene. The CDR3 nucleotides are TGTGCCAGCAGTAGGGACAGTTTTCGTGAGCAGTTCTTC. Translated, it gives CASSRDSFREQFF. The full variable domain, its missing parts supplied by reference TRBV28 and TRBJ2-1, is DVKVTQSSRYLVKRTGEKVFLECVQDMDHENMFWYRQDPGLGLRLIYFSYDVKMKEKGDIPEGYSVSREKKERFSLILESASTNQTSMYLCASSRDSFREQFFGPGTRLTVL.

The chain joins TRBV24-1 to TRBJ2-1; D uncertain. The CDR3 runs to 13 residues. V was cut by 3 bases and J by 5 bases, with 7 bases left in between. Germline CDR1 is KGHDR and CDR2 is SFDVKD. The CDR3, as DNA: TGTGCCACCAGTGATAGTCAAAACAATGAGCAGTTCTTC. As protein: CATSDSQNNEQFF.

This clonotype was picked up a small number of times. This chain links TRBV7-3 with TRBJ2-2; D gene unclear. Germline V gene data show CDR1 as SGHTA and CDR2 as FQGTGA. The CDR3 extends over 14 amino acids. Trimming cost V 6 bases and J 2 bases, with 10 bases left between them. The CDR3 reads CASRRSENTGELFF. The CDR3 DNA sequence: TGTGCCAGCAGGAGAAGTGAAAACACCGGGGAGCTGTTTTTT.

This clonotype appeared a few times. J is TRBJ2-7 and V is TRBV29-1; D not certain. The CDR3 totals 12 residues. Germline CDR1 and CDR2: SQVTM and ANQGSEA. V was cut by 7 bases and J by 0 bases, with 10 bases left in between. The CDR3 sequence is CSGGGDSYEQYF. CDR3 sequence (DNA): TGCAGCGGTGGTGGGGACTCCTACGAGCAGTACTTC.

The V and J genes are TRBV11-2 and TRBJ2-7; D is tentatively TRBD1 or TRBD2 (5 bases each). The CDR3 is 16 amino acids. Trimming stripped 1 base from V and 2 bases from J, with 15 bases between. CDR1 is SGHAT, CDR2 FQNNGV, per germline. This chain's CDR3 is CASSLVVGTVAYEQYF. In nucleotides, the CDR3 is TGTGCCAGCAGCTTAGTAGTTGGGACCGTTGCCTACGAGCAGTACTTC.

This clonotype appeared a few times. J is TRBJ2-1 and V is TRBV20-1; no clear D. From germline, CDR1 is DFQATT and CDR2 SNEGSKA (reference sequence). This CDR3 region has 15 residues. V gave up 1 base and J gave up 0 bases, with 10 bases separating them. This chain's CDR3 is CSARGGPSSYNEQFF. The CDR3 coding sequence is TGCAGTGCTAGAGGCGGACCCAGCTCCTACAATGAGCAGTTCTTC.

This clonotype was seen only a few times. The chain links TRBV21-1 to TRBJ2-1; whether TRBD1, the table's D call, matches the DNA was not checked. TRBV21-1 is an annotated pseudogene. The CDR3 is 16 amino acids. DNA of the CDR3: TGTGCCAGCAGCAAAGGGGGGGACAGGGTGTACAATGAGCAGTTCTTC. Residues: CASSKGGDRVYNEQFF.

CDR3 DNA sequence: TGTGCCAGCAGCTTATTTAATAGGGCAACCGGAAACACCATATATTTT. Its translation: CASSLFNRATGNTIYF. The V and J genes are TRBV7-2 and TRBJ1-3; D call uncertain. CDR3 length: 16 residues. Trimming pared 2 bases from V and 4 bases from J, leaving 15 bases between. Germline V lookup: CDR1 SGHTA, CDR2 FQGNSA.

The chain is built from TRBV20-1 and TRBJ2-7; D remains unclear. Trimming pared 4 bases from V and 3 bases from J, leaving 16 bases between. From germline, CDR1 is DFQATT and CDR2 SNEGSKA (reference sequence). The CDR3 totals 14 residues. As DNA, the CDR3 is TGCAGTGCTACATCGGGTATTTATGTCTACGAGCAGTACTTC. Its translation is CSATSGIYVYEQYF.

The chain has TRBV7-9 and TRBJ2-1, with D possibly called TRBD1 or TRBD2 (5 bases each). V lost 4 bases to trimming and J lost 6 bases, with 13 bases between them. Germline CDR1 reads SEHNR; CDR2 reads FQNEAQ (reference sequence). The CDR3 has 14 amino acids. The CDR3 sequence is CASSSGTSRNEQFF. In nucleotides, the CDR3 is TGTGCCAGCAGCTCGGGGACGTCCCGCAATGAGCAGTTCTTC. The full variable domain, rest sourced from reference TRBV7-9 and TRBJ2-1, is DTGVSQNPRHKITKRGQNVTFRCDPISEHNRLYWYRQTLGQGPEFLTYFQNEAQLEKSRLLSDRFSAERPKGSFSTLEIQRTEQGDSAMYLCASSSGTSRNEQFFGPGTRLTVL.

This clonotype was detected a few times. The J gene is TRBJ2-1, the V gene TRBV29-1; 8 nucleotides match TRBD2. CDR1 and CDR2 (germline): SQVTM, ANQGSEA. The J segment lost 5 bases and the V segment lost 3 bases, leaving 12 bases of the junction unmatched. The CDR3 loop spans 16 amino acids. The DNA for the CDR3 is TGCAGCGTTGATGTGGCGTACAGCGGGGGACACAATGAGCAGTTCTTC. Its protein is CSVDVAYSGGHNEQFF.

In this sample, this clonotype turned up a few times. This rearrangement joins TRBV12-3 or TRBV12-4 to TRBJ2-3, with TRBD2 identical over 8 bases. The V segment lost 4 bases and the J segment 8 bases; nucleotides outside the gene matches: 5. This CDR3 is 13 amino acids long. The CDR3 DNA reads TGTGCCAGCAGTTGGCTGACTAGCGCTACGCAGTATTTT. Its protein product is CASSWLTSATQYF.

This clonotype was counted a few times. The chain has TRBV4-3 and TRBJ1-5, with D possibly TRBD1 on 5 matching bases. This CDR3 has 15 amino acids. Germline CDR1 is LGHNA and CDR2 is YSLEER. The germline V and J ends were trimmed by 3 bases and 0 bases, with 9 bases remaining between them. CDR3 region: CASSHHRYSNQPQHF. The CDR3 nucleotides read TGCGCCAGCAGCCACCACAGGTATAGCAATCAGCCCCAGCATTTT.

This clonotype appeared a few times. This chain joins TRBV7-3 and TRBJ2-1, with 9 bases lining up with TRBD2. The length of the CDR3 is 15 residues. Germline trimming cut 5 bases from V and 6 bases from J; bases unmatched to any gene: 8. Germline V lookup: CDR1 SGHTA, CDR2 FQGTGA. The CDR3 DNA reads as TGTGCCAGCAGCCCCTTGGGGCGGGAGGGCAATGAGCAGTTCTTC. It translates to CASSPLGREGNEQFF.

The V gene is TRBV5-1, the J gene TRBJ2-5; maybe TRBD2 (7 bases). Trimming shortened V by 7 bases and J by 4 bases, and 17 bases separated the two germline ends. This CDR3 contains 14 residues. Germline V gene sequence: CDR1 SGHRS, CDR2 YFSETQ. CDR3 amino acids: CASLAGAGPETQYF. The DNA of the CDR3 is TGCGCCAGCTTGGCGGGGGCAGGGCCAGAGACCCAGTACTTC.

The chain links TRBV12-3 or TRBV12-4 to TRBJ2-2; possibly TRBD1 or TRBD2 for D (6 bases each). V was trimmed by 7 bases and J by 5 bases, leaving 20 bases between them. This CDR3 is built from 16 residues. CDR3 region: CASTRGLGAGTGELFF. The CDR3 DNA is TGTGCCAGCACACGGGGGTTGGGGGCCGGGACCGGGGAGCTGTTTTTT.

The sample holds a few counts of this clonotype. The chain combines TRBV20-1 with TRBJ1-2, with 9 bases that match TRBD1. This CDR3 spans 16 amino acids. Germline-derived CDR1 and CDR2 are DFQATT and SNEGSKA (reference sequence). Trimming took 4 bases from V and 7 from J; bases not matched to a gene: 16. CDR3 region: CSANPGQGDYLSGYTF. For the CDR3, the DNA is TGCAGTGCTAATCCGGGACAGGGAGATTATCTCTCTGGCTACACCTTC.

This clonotype was seen a few times. The V and J genes are TRBV6-2 or TRBV6-3 and TRBJ2-1; D is possibly TRBD1 (6 bases). CDR1 is MNHEY, CDR2 SVGEGT, per germline. V was trimmed by 7 bases and J by 0 bases, leaving 16 bases between them. The CDR3 loop spans 16 amino acids. CDR3 residues: CASTIQGTSSYNEQFF. The CDR3 nucleotides read TGTGCCAGCACCATTCAGGGGACGAGCTCCTACAATGAGCAGTTCTTC.

This clonotype was seen only a few times. The rearrangement links TRBV4-3 to TRBJ1-3; D remains ambiguous. Deletions cut 1 base from V and 1 base from J, with 11 bases between. The CDR3 has 16 amino acids. Germline CDR1 LGHNA, CDR2 YSLEER. This chain's CDR3 is CASSQAEYISGNTIYF. The CDR3 nucleotides are TGCGCCAGCAGCCAAGCGGAATACATATCTGGAAACACCATATATTTT.

This clonotype was recorded many times. This chain connects TRBV18 to TRBJ2-3, with D unresolved. The CDR3 has 11 amino acids. Trimming removed 8 bases at V and 4 bases at J, with 7 bases between. In germline, CDR1 is KGHSH, CDR2 LQKENI. The CDR3: CASSPSDTQYF. The CDR3 nucleotides are TGTGCCAGCAGCCCTTCAGATACGCAGTATTTT.

At least ten counts were recorded for this clonotype. The chain joins TRBV10-3 to TRBJ1-3; D is unresolved. The ends were cut back, 7 bases at V and 0 bases at J, with 19 bases in the middle. Germline V CDR1 and CDR2: ENHRY, SYGVKD. The CDR3 length is 17 residues. CDR3 in DNA: TGTGCCATCACTTCGAGGGCAGACCCGAGCTCTGGAAACACCATATATTTT. Its protein product is CAITSRADPSSGNTIYF.

This clonotype was observed many times. This chain joins TRBV15 and TRBJ1-5, with D uncertain. V gave up 6 bases and J gave up 2 bases, with 11 bases separating them. This CDR3 has 14 amino acids. Germline V gives CDR1 LNHNV, CDR2 YYDKDF (reference sequence). The CDR3 reads CATSMSRRNQPQHF. The DNA of the CDR3 is TGTGCCACCAGTATGTCACGACGCAATCAGCCCCAGCATTTT. Full variable domain (rest looked up from reference TRBV15 and TRBJ1-5): DAMVIQNPRYQVTQFGKPVTLSCSQTLNHNVMYWYQQKSSQAPKLLFHYYDKDFNNEADTPDNFQSRRPNTSFCFLDIRSPGLGDTAMYLCATSMSRRNQPQHFGDGTRLSIL.

This clonotype was seen only a few times. The chain couples TRBV2 to TRBJ1-2; D gene ambiguous. Germline values: CDR1 SNHLY, CDR2 FYNNEI. V was cut by 3 bases and J by 5 bases, with 7 bases left in between. The CDR3 runs to 12 residues. Written as DNA, the CDR3 is TGTGCCAGCAGTGACCAGCTTTATGGCTACACCTTC. Amino acid sequence: CASSDQLYGYTF.

This chain uses TRBV28 with TRBJ2-1; 11 bases line up with TRBD2. J lost 7 bases, V lost 6 bases, and 11 bases had no gene match. The CDR3 has 16 amino acids. Germline V gene sequence: CDR1 MDHEN, CDR2 SYDVKM. The CDR3 region has the DNA TGTGCCAGCAGGATGGGACTAGCGGATGGGGCAAATGAGCAGTTCTTC. Amino acids: CASRMGLADGANEQFF.

For the CDR3, the DNA is TGTGCCAGCAGTTTACGGGGGAGGAGGGACAATGAGCAGTTCTTC. Translated: CASSLRGRRDNEQFF. The chain employs TRBV27 and TRBJ2-1; D may be TRBD2 (6 bases). The CDR3 contains 15 residues. Deletions cut 2 bases from V and 5 bases from J, with 13 bases between. The V gene's germline CDR1 is MNHEY and CDR2 SMNVEV (reference sequence).

The gene calls are TRBV12-3 or TRBV12-4 and TRBJ2-3; D perhaps matches TRBD2 (6 bases). The CDR3 is made up of 16 amino acids. V was pared by 1 base and J by 0 bases, with 11 bases between. As DNA, the CDR3 is TGTGCCAGCAGTTTAGGGGTAGCGGTGAGCACAGATACGCAGTATTTT. Its translation: CASSLGVAVSTDTQYF.